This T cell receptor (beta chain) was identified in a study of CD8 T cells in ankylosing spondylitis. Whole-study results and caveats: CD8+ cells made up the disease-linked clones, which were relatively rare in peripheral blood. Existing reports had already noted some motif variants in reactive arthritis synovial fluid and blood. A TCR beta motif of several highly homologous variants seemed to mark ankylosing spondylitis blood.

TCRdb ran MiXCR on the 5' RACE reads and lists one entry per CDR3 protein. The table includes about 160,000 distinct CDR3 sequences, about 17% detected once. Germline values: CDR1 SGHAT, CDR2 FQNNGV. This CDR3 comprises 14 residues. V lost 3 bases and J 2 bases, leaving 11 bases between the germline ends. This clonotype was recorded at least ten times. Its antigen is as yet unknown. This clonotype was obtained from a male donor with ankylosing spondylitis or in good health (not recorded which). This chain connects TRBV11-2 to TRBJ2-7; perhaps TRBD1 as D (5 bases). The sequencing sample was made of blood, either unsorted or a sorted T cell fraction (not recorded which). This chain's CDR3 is CASSFLTVTYEQYF. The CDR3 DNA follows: TGTGCCAGCAGCTTTCTGACAGTTACCTACGAGCAGTACTTC.